This TCR beta chain was profiled in a study of blood T cell repertoires in COVID-19 (dated by TCRdb to the early 2020s). As for the study more broadly: Samples covering the acute and convalescent phases of COVID-19 were provided by collaborators in the United States, Italy and Spain. The material from the prospective study consisted of cDNA or gDNA derived from T cells, B-cell-depleted T cells, or PBMCs. Deeply sampled blood TCRbeta repertoires from subjects exposed to, actively infected with, or recovered from COVID-19 were included in the dataset. A freely available public database, intended as a resource for researchers studying the immune response to SARS-CoV-2, is where the repertoires were released. Samples came from the ongoing ImmuneRACE study (first 160 participants) plus 1,254 subjects from 6 global collaborators. Nearly every sample came with metadata listing a de-identified subject ID, COVID-19 status, age in years and sex. Where available, HLA class I and class II types were obtained from metadata supplied by the sample provider rather than from assay-based typing.

Broader findings and caveats from the paper: How much clinical and demographic metadata was included differed by source and by participant, and the metadata was provided uncurated.

At one collaborating source in Seattle, patients were enrolled during active infection and were followed longitudinally through the course of disease. The collaborating institutions used their own protocols to collect whole blood in K2EDTA tubes. For TCRbeta analysis, collaborators shipped samples as frozen whole blood, isolated PBMCs, or DNA extracted from either of those sample types. From its cysteine to its phenylalanine, the CDR3 spans 17 amino acids. Of the read, only the CDR3 DNA is kept; its 51 bases are in frame from base 1. CDR1 and CDR2 are drawn from the germline V gene: KGHSH, LQKENI. The germline V end is reduced by 1 base and the J end by 5 bases; junction bases left unmatched: 11. Of note for this clone: The antigen it recognizes is unknown. The sample holds no much larger clone one base away, and base qualities are not on file.

TCRbeta CDR3 regions were amplified from genomic DNA using the immunoSEQ Assay, a bias-controlled multiplex PCR. On the authors' methods: The number of nucleated cells in each sample was estimated by amplification of reference gene primers within the assay. Sequence reads were collapsed and filtered to measure the absolute abundance of every unique TCRbeta CDR3 rearrangement. For each sample, productive Simpson clonality was calculated by taking the square root of Simpson's diversity index across productive rearrangements. What TCRdb holds here is the immuneACCESS table cut down to in-frame rearrangements. Part of the clones is not present; checked against another copy, under half of the missing clones reflect an unresolved V gene, and the others are unexplained. The V and J calls and clone size are taken from that table; D and trimming were inferred from the DNA. The sample profile shows 200,000 to 300,000 clones; 85% to 90% of them were found once. The top ten constitute roughly 4.9% of the sample.

Sequencing was carried out using peripheral blood. The receptor's source is a woman aged 55-69 years with COVID-19, enrolled during active disease. This sequence uses TRBV18 and TRBJ2-3, with TRBD2 matching 8 junction bases. DNA sequence: TGTGCCAGCTCACCACGACCGGGAGGGCCTATAGGAGATACGCAGTATTTT. Its protein reads: CASSPRPGGPIGDTQYF.